This TCR beta chain emerged from a study of early T cells in non-severe SARS-CoV-2 infection. This clonotype was detected many times. TCRdb independently ran MiXCR on the 5' RACE reads; one entry per CDR3 protein. The sample includes just under 65,000 distinct CDR3 sequences, more than 7% of them seen just once. CDR1 is DFQATT and CDR2 is SNEGSKA in the germline V gene (reference sequence). The ends were cut back, 8 bases at V and 4 bases at J, with 3 bases in the middle. CDR3 length: 10 residues. This material consisted of whole blood, taken at baseline. The rearrangement uses TRBV20-1 and TRBJ2-6, with D uncertain. The origin of this receptor is an adult who was a healthcare worker with PCR-confirmed SARS-CoV-2 infection or an uninfected control (not recorded which). CDR3 sequence reads: CSPGANVLTF. CDR3 nucleotide sequence: TGCAGTCCCGGGGCCAACGTCCTGACTTTC.